The present entry profiles one TCR beta chain with its context. The sample belongs to a study of T cell clonotyping in hematopoietic cell transplantation. The length of the CDR3 is 13 residues. The germline V gene encodes CDR1 SGDLS and CDR2 YYNGEE. Trimming pared 6 bases from V and 3 bases from J, leaving 12 bases between. Some clones are missing from TCRdb's copy, which holds only in-frame ones; the method was immunoSEQ multiplex PCR. The repertoire consists of 50,000 or so clones, with approximately 80% occurring once and the leading ten covering about 5.4%. Time point given: recipient sample about 28 days before transplant, after cytoreduction.

This receptor was taken from a man in his fifties or sixties with myelodysplastic syndrome. Some clones in this sample may be carry-over from other donors' samples. The chain couples TRBV9 to TRBJ2-5, with D possibly matching TRBD1 (6 bases). This specimen was peripheral blood mononuclear cells, taken before stem cell transplant. CDR3 nucleotide sequence: TGTGCCAGCACAACAGGGCCTAAAGAGACCCAGTACTTC. Translated, it gives CASTTGPKETQYF.